Detailed here is one TCR beta chain. This sample was taken from a study of shared clonotypes between healthy human individuals. Replicate sorted-subset PCRs were loaded with around 210 ng DNA, about 31,000 T cell genomes. Authors' analysis steps: Filtering was not the same, since immunoSEQ gave junction-only sequences without quality scores. Produced via immunoSEQ multiplex PCR; TCRdb's table is partial and in-frame only. V and J calls and clone size come straight from that table; D and trimming were deduced from the DNA. The sample records a few million clones, roughly 93% being singletons. CDR3 length equals 15 residues. V trimming: 4 bases; J trimming: 1 base; junction bases outside the gene matches: 2. Germline assignment: CDR1 SNHLY and CDR2 FYNNEI.

The rearrangement links TRBV2 to TRBJ2-5, with 11 bases lining up with TRBD2. The sequencing input was naive CD4+ T cells from PBMCs. Regarding subset: CD45RA+ positively selected. This TCR came from a man younger than 35 in good health. Some clones in this sample may be carry-over from other donors' samples. CDR3 bases: TGTGCCAGCAGTGGACTAGCGGGGTTCCAAGAGACCCAGTACTTC. Amino acids: CASSGLAGFQETQYF.